The rows below give T cell receptor beta chains drawn from one sample of a study of regulatory T cells in long-lasting Graves disease. A single record per CDR3 protein comes from TCRdb applying MiXCR to the multiplex PCR reads. Here the sample spans 650,000 to 700,000 distinct CDR3 sequences, roughly 30% being singletons. Sequencing used peripheral blood mononuclear cells (PBMCs), obtained when the disease was refractory, from a patient treated with antithyroid drugs. These receptors were collected from a female donor with Graves disease. Both conserved end residues are part of each CDR3. The D gene is left open where the match is weak. Some rows have no size entry. The others give once, few or many, or a class for an expanded clone.

TRBJ2-5,-,-,TRBV25-1,CASSDWGEEETQYF,TGTGCCAGCAGTGACTGGGGGGAGGAAGAGACCCAGTACTTC
TRBJ2-5,-,-,TRBV11-2,CASTNLVSETQYF,TGTGCCAGCACAAACCTAGTTAGCGAGACCCAGTACTTC
TRBJ2-7,-,many,TRBV15,CATSRGRGNSYEQYF,TGTGCCACCAGCAGAGGCCGAGGGAATAGCTACGAGCAGTACTTC
TRBJ1-2,TRBD1,few,TRBV9,CASSHPQGQGYGYTF,TGTGCCAGCAGCCATCCACAGGGACAGGGTTATGGCTACACCTTC
TRBJ1-1,-,many,TRBV6-1,CASRVTGNTEAFF,TGTGCCAGCAGGGTTACAGGGAACACTGAAGCTTTCTTT
TRBJ1-2,-,few,TRBV2,CASSLAWMGGYTF,TGTGCCAGCAGTTTGGCTTGGATGGGTGGCTACACCTTC
TRBJ1-1,-,-,TRBV3-1,CASSQDTETATEAFF,TGTGCCAGCAGCCAAGATACCGAAACTGCCACTGAAGCTTTCTTT
TRBJ1-1,-,many,TRBV6-1,CASTRGNTEAFF,TGTGCCAGCACCAGGGGGAACACTGAAGCTTTCTTT
TRBJ2-7,TRBD1,many,TRBV11-2,CASSLEDRVSYEQYF,TGTGCCAGCAGCTTAGAGGACAGGGTCTCCTACGAGCAGTACTTC
TRBJ2-5,-,few,TRBV5-6,CASSLGDAPVETQYF,TGTGCCAGCAGCTTGGGGGACGCCCCGGTGGAGACCCAGTACTTC
TRBJ1-2,-,few,TRBV20-1,CSASSRDGYTF,TGCAGTGCTAGCTCGCGAGATGGCTACACCTTC
TRBJ1-6,-,-,TRBV11-2,CASSLAAGRAYNSPPHF,TGTGCCAGCAGCTTAGCCGCGGGGAGGGCGTATAATTCACCCCCCCACTTT
TRBJ1-1,-,-,TRBV20-1,CSARVLALRGPRDSEAFF,TGCAGTGCTAGGGTGTTGGCCCTCCGGGGTCCCCGGGACTCTGAAGCTTTCTTT
TRBJ2-7,-,few,TRBV6-1,CASSEEPGPNYEQYF,TGTGCCAGCAGTGAAGAGCCGGGACCTAACTACGAGCAGTACTTC
TRBJ1-5,-,few,TRBV19,CASSMRAGNQPQHF,TGTGCCAGTAGTATGAGAGCAGGGAATCAGCCCCAGCATTTT
TRBJ1-3,-,-,TRBV20-1,CSARVTSGNTIYF,TGCAGTGCTAGAGTAACCTCTGGAAACACCATATATTTT
TRBJ1-3,-,many,TRBV12-3/TRBV12-4,CASSLGMGQIGNTIYF,TGTGCCAGCAGTTTAGGCATGGGTCAAATTGGAAACACCATATATTTT
TRBJ1-1,TRBD1,-,TRBV5-1,CASSLADREEEAFF,TGCGCCAGCAGCTTGGCCGACAGGGAGGAGGAAGCTTTCTTT
TRBJ1-4,-,few,TRBV7-3,CASSLPWATNEKLFF,TGTGCCAGCAGCTTGCCTTGGGCAACTAATGAAAAACTGTTTTTT
TRBJ1-4,-,few,TRBV3-1,CASSQGTAVQLFF,TGTGCCAGCAGCCAAGGGACGGCCGTGCAATTGTTTTTT
TRBJ1-1,-,-,TRBV7-9,CASSLNLGRGAFF,TGTGCCAGCAGCTTAAATCTGGGGCGGGGAGCTTTCTTT
TRBJ1-1,-,-,TRBV3-1,CASSQGGLGGSTEAFF,TGTGCCAGCAGCCAAGGGGGGCTGGGGGGATCAACTGAAGCTTTCTTT
TRBJ1-1,-,few,TRBV12-3/TRBV12-4,CASSHWRSAEGGGVAFF,TGTGCCAGCAGCCACTGGCGCTCGGCAGAGGGTGGAGGAGTAGCTTTCTTT
TRBJ2-7,-,few,TRBV7-9,CASSLSAGWSYEQYF,TGTGCCAGCAGCTTATCAGCAGGGTGGTCCTACGAGCAGTACTTC
TRBJ1-2,-,-,TRBV29-1,CSVEEGSGSF,TGCAGCGTTGAAGAAGGTTCGGGCAGCTTC
TRBJ1-2,TRBD1,many,TRBV2,CASVGTGVYGYTF,TGTGCCAGCGTCGGGACAGGGGTGTATGGCTACACCTTC
TRBJ1-1,TRBD1,-,TRBV25-1,CASQTGIMNEAFF,TGTGCCAGTCAGACAGGGATTATGAATGAAGCTTTCTTT
TRBJ1-5,-,-,TRBV28,CASRDIFQPQHF,TGTGCCAGTAGGGACATTTTTCAGCCCCAGCATTTT
TRBJ1-2,-,many,TRBV11-2,CASSLEAGRYGYTF,TGTGCCAGCAGCCTAGAGGCAGGGCGATATGGCTACACCTTC
TRBJ2-7,TRBD2,-,TRBV19,CASSKIAGNSYEQYF,TGTGCCAGTAGTAAAATAGCGGGGAACTCCTACGAGCAGTACTTC
TRBJ2-5,TRBD2,-,TRBV30,CAWSTQREGLETQYF,TGTGCCTGGAGTACCCAGCGGGAGGGCCTGGAGACCCAGTACTTC
TRBJ2-7,TRBD2,-,TRBV4-1,CASSHLAGLEEQYF,TGTGCCAGCAGCCACTTAGCGGGACTGGAGGAGCAGTACTTC
TRBJ1-6,TRBD1,many,TRBV6-2/TRBV6-3,CAAGTGYNSPLHF,TGTGCCGCCGGGACAGGCTATAATTCACCCCTCCACTTT
TRBJ1-2,-,-,TRBV5-5,CASSLQWENYGYTF,TGTGCCAGCAGCTTGCAATGGGAAAACTATGGCTACACCTTC
TRBJ1-1,TRBD1,-,TRBV24-1,CATSEAGQDGEAFF,TGTGCCACCAGTGAGGCCGGACAGGACGGGGAAGCTTTCTTT
TRBJ2-1,-,-,TRBV2,CASSELRPHIYNEQFF,TGTGCCAGCAGTGAATTACGACCACATATTTACAATGAGCAGTTCTTC
TRBJ2-3,-,-,TRBV5-1,CASSFPNIGTDTQYF,TGCGCCAGCAGCTTTCCCAACATTGGCACAGATACGCAGTATTTT
TRBJ1-2,TRBD1,many,TRBV28,CASITGGGYTF,TGTGCCAGCATTACAGGGGGCGGCTACACCTTC
TRBJ2-3,-,-,TRBV11-3,CASSEFADTQYF,TGTGCCAGCTCCGAGTTTGCAGATACGCAGTATTTT
TRBJ2-7,TRBD2,few,TRBV6-1,CASTEGLAGGYEQYF,TGTGCCAGCACCGAGGGACTAGCGGGAGGGTACGAGCAGTACTTC
TRBJ1-2,TRBD1,-,TRBV3-1,CASSRKTGQANYGYTF,TGTGCCAGCAGCCGCAAAACGGGACAGGCTAACTATGGCTACACCTTC
TRBJ2-1,TRBD2,-,TRBV28,CASSLRLAGGKSSQQFF,TGTGCCAGCAGTTTACGACTAGCGGGAGGTAAGTCCTCCCAGCAGTTCTTC
TRBJ2-7,TRBD2,once,TRBV7-9,CASSFETSGSYEQYF,TGTGCCAGCAGCTTTGAAACTAGCGGGAGCTACGAGCAGTACTTC
TRBJ1-1,-,few,TRBV6-1,CASTGNTGITEAFF,TGTGCCAGCACCGGAAATACAGGGATAACCGAAGCTTTCTTT
TRBJ1-2,-,-,TRBV5-1,CATGTNYGYTF,TGCGCCACCGGGACTAACTATGGCTACACCTTC
TRBJ1-1,-,-,TRBV6-1,CASRISQGLPESFF,TGTGCCAGCAGGATCTCACAGGGCTTACCTGAATCTTTCTTT
TRBJ2-1,TRBD2,few,TRBV7-6,CASSTGGPMGSDEQFF,TGTGCCAGCAGCACGGGAGGGCCAATGGGTTCGGATGAGCAGTTCTTC
TRBJ2-1,-,-,TRBV30,CAWRTPIHSYNEQFF,TGTGCCTGGAGGACACCAATCCACAGCTACAATGAGCAGTTCTTC
TRBJ2-5,-,-,TRBV2,CASTYTTGRETQYF,TGTGCCAGCACTTACACCACTGGGCGAGAGACCCAGTACTTC
TRBJ1-2,-,few,TRBV11-2,CASSVGTGGYTF,TGTGCCAGCAGCGTTGGGACGGGAGGCTACACCTTC
TRBJ2-7,-,many,TRBV6-2/TRBV6-3,CASIETASPRGEQYF,TGTGCCAGCATCGAGACGGCCTCCCCCAGAGGGGAGCAGTACTTC
TRBJ1-2,-,many,TRBV28,CASSLTGTVPKGYTF,TGTGCCAGCAGTCTAACCGGGACGGTCCCTAAAGGCTACACCTTC
TRBJ1-2,TRBD1,few,TRBV20-1,CSARDLSGTANYGYTF,TGCAGTGCTAGAGATCTGTCGGGGACAGCTAACTATGGCTACACCTTC
TRBJ2-5,-,-,TRBV20-1,CSARVPGASETQYF,TGCAGTGCTAGGGTACCGGGCGCTTCAGAGACCCAGTACTTC